Presented here are 12 T cell receptor beta chains from one specimen sequenced in a study of cytomegalovirus exposure and HLA in healthy donors. The PCR ran on 60 Vbeta and 13 Jbeta primers. Profiling relied on immunoSEQ multiplex PCR, and the TCRdb table lists in-frame clones only, not all of them. Here the sample spans about 97,000 clones, nearly 65% being singletons. Specimen: PBMCs. All receptors come from a human donor in good health.

This CDR3 is CASSSGKSYGYTF. The CDR3 coding sequence is TGTGCCAGCAGCTCAGGGAAGAGCTATGGCTACACCTTC. The chain links TRBV5-4 to TRBJ1-2, with TRBD1 as a possible D gene (5 bases). The CDR3 consists of 13 residues. Germline CDR1 is SGHNT and CDR2 is YYREEE (reference sequence). V gave up 3 bases and J gave up 4 bases, with 10 bases separating them.

The DNA of the CDR3 is TGTGCCAGCCACAGACAGACCTACTATGGCTACACCTTC. Its protein product is CASHRQTYYGYTF. The chain employs TRBV6-1 and TRBJ1-2; D might be TRBD1 (5 bases). The CDR3 contains 13 residues. V was cut by 8 bases and J by 3 bases, with 13 bases left in between. Germline-derived CDR1 and CDR2 are MNHNS and SASEGT.

The chain links TRBV7-2 to TRBJ2-7; 7 bases are shared with TRBD2. Germline trimming cut 1 base from V and 2 bases from J; bases unmatched to any gene: 5. The length of the CDR3 is 15 residues. Germline CDR1 SGHTA, CDR2 FQGNSA. The CDR3, as DNA: TGTGCCAGCAGCTTAGAAGCGGGACCTACCTACGAGCAGTACTTC. Its translation: CASSLEAGPTYEQYF.

This clone was seen once. The J gene is TRBJ2-2, the V gene TRBV4-1, with 8 bases matching TRBD1. The CDR3 is 17 residues long. The V gene end was trimmed by 0 bases and the J gene end by 0 bases; junction bases not matched to a gene: 3. Germline V lookup: CDR1 MGHRA, CDR2 YSYEKL. The CDR3 nucleotides are TGCGCCAGCAGCCAAGATCTACAGGGGGCGAACACCGGGGAGCTGTTTTTT. Translation: CASSQDLQGANTGELFF.

The chain has TRBV6-5 and TRBJ2-2, with 10 bases aligning to TRBD1. Germline V gives CDR1 MNHEY, CDR2 SVGAGI. The CDR3 runs 15 residues. The ends lost 2 bases at V and 6 bases at J; junction bases unmatched: 3. CDR3 bases: TGTGCCAGCAGTTACGGTGGGACAGGGGCCGGGGAGCTGTTTTTT. Translated, it gives CASSYGGTGAGELFF.

This clone was counted a few times. The genes are TRBV5-1 and TRBJ1-4; TRBD1 aligns across 8 bases. The CDR3 is 15 residues long. Germline CDR1 reads SGHRS; CDR2 reads YFSETQ. Trimming took 6 bases from V and 8 from J; bases not matched to a gene: 12. The CDR3: CASTHSGTGSEKLFF. Here the CDR3 DNA reads TGCGCCAGCACCCATTCCGGGACAGGAAGCGAAAAACTGTTTTTT.

The chain carries TRBV11-2 and TRBJ2-5; 7 nucleotides agree with TRBD2. The CDR3 consists of 14 residues. Losses at the gene ends were 1 base for V and 2 bases for J; bases not matched to a gene: 1. Germline values: CDR1 SGHAT, CDR2 FQNNGV. CDR3 region: CASSLGLAQETQYF. The DNA of the CDR3 is TGTGCCAGCAGCTTAGGACTAGCTCAAGAGACCCAGTACTTC.

This clone was counted a few times. The chain recombines TRBV6-1 with TRBJ2-5; maybe TRBD1 (6 bases). Germline V gene data show CDR1 as MNHNS and CDR2 as SASEGT. The CDR3 length is 15 residues. Trimming cost V 3 bases and J 2 bases, with 13 bases left between them. CDR3 region: CASSDLGQYQETQYF. The CDR3 DNA reads as TGTGCCAGCAGTGACCTTGGACAGTATCAAGAGACCCAGTACTTC.

This clone occurred a few times. This chain links TRBV2 with TRBJ2-3, with TRBD1 matching 11 bases. The CDR3 consists of 16 residues. The J segment lost 3 bases and the V segment lost 6 bases, leaving 8 bases of the junction unmatched. The germline gives CDR1 SNHLY, CDR2 FYNNEI. Written as DNA, the CDR3 is TGTGCCAGCAGCGACGGACAGGGGGCCGTAACAGATACGCAGTATTTT. Translating gives CASSDGQGAVTDTQYF. The variable domain in full, completed from reference TRBV2 and TRBJ2-3, reads EPEVTQTPSHQVTQMGQEVILRCVPISNHLYFYWYRQILGQKVEFLVSFYNNEISEKSEIFDDQFSVERPDGSNFTLKIRSTKLEDSAMYFCASSDGQGAVTDTQYFGPGTRLTVL.

This clone came up once. The rearrangement joins TRBV7-8 to TRBJ1-5, with TRBD1 matching 12 bases. V dropped 4 bases and J dropped 7; count of bases not matched to a gene: 5. Germline values: CDR1 SGHVS, CDR2 FQNEAQ. The CDR3 is 15 residues long. In DNA, the CDR3 is TGTGCCAGCAGCTCCCCGGGACAGGGGGCGCAGCCCCAGCATTTT. Amino acids: CASSSPGQGAQPQHF.

This clone has only a few counts. J is TRBJ1-1 and V is TRBV7-3, with no clear D. Trimming stripped 0 bases from V and 1 base from J, with 6 bases between. The CDR3 is 14 residues long. CDR1 SGHTA and CDR2 FQGTGA come from the germline V gene. The CDR3 loop is CASSLTTGNTEAFF. The DNA for the CDR3 is TGTGCCAGCAGCTTAACAACGGGGAACACTGAAGCTTTCTTT.

This clone was seen more than once but under ten times. The chain joins TRBV2 to TRBJ2-3; D is undetermined. The CDR3 spans 15 residues. Trimming stripped 5 bases from V and 4 bases from J, with 16 bases between. Germline CDR1 reads SNHLY; CDR2 reads FYNNEI. The CDR3 DNA follows: TGTGCCAGCAGTCTGAGACATCTCCGAGCAGATACGCAGTATTTT. Translated, it gives CASSLRHLRADTQYF.